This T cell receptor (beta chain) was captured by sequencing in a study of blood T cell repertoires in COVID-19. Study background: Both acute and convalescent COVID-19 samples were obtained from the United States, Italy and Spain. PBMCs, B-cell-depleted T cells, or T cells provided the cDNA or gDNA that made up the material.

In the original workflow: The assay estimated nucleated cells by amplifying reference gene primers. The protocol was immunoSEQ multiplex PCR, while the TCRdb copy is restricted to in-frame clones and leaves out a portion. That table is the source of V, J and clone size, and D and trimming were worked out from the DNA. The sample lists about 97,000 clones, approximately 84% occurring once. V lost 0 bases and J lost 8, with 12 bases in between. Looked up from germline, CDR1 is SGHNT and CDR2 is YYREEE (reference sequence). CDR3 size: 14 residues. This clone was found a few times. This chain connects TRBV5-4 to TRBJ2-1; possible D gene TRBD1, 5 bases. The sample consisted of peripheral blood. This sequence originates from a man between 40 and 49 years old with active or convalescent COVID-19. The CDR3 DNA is TGTGCCAGCAGCTTGGGGGGCCGATCGGATGAGCAGTTCTTC. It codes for CASSLGGRSDEQFF. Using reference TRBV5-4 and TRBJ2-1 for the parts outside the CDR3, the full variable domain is ETGVTQSPTHLIKTRGQQVTLRCSSQSGHNTVSWYQQALGQGPQFIFQYYREEENGRGNFPPRFSGLQFPNYSSELNVNALELDDSALYLCASSLGGRSDEQFFGPGTRLTVL.